This T cell receptor (beta chain) was captured by sequencing in a study of blood T cell repertoires in COVID-19. Study as a whole: COVID-19 samples from acute and convalescent phases originated in the United States, Italy and Spain. Sources were T cells, B-cell-depleted T cells, or PBMCs; the material itself was cDNA or gDNA.

This clone was seen only once. Per the study methods: Reference gene primer amplification in the assay estimated nucleated cell counts. The repertoire was sequenced with immunoSEQ multiplex PCR; TCRdb's copy has only in-frame clones and lacks some. From that table come the V and J calls and clone size; the DNA was used to work out D and trimming. The sample records 150,000 to 170,000 clones, about 80% being singletons. This CDR3 has 18 amino acids. Germline V gene data show CDR1 as LNHDA and CDR2 as SQIVND (reference sequence). The receptor was derived from a woman aged 60-70 years with acute or convalescent COVID-19. J is TRBJ1-5 and V is TRBV19, with D possibly being TRBD1 (6 bases). Source material: peripheral blood. The CDR3 DNA reads TGTGCATCTAGGGGGGGCAGCTGGAATACCGGGAGCAATCAGCCCCAGCATTTT. As protein: CASRGGSWNTGSNQPQHF.